Listed here are 2 T cell receptor beta chains from one sample, sequenced in a study of cytomegalovirus exposure and HLA in healthy donors. The PCR made use of 60 Vbeta and 13 Jbeta primers. Here immunoSEQ multiplex PCR was the method, and the copy in TCRdb shows in-frame clones only, minus some. Of about 190,000 clones in the sample, approximately 80% were seen once. Source material: PBMCs. The receptors originated from a woman aged 25 to 39 in good health and CMV-seropositive.

This chain uses TRBV5-4 with TRBJ2-1; TRBD1 is a possible D gene (6 bases). This CDR3 contains 14 residues. V gave up 5 bases and J gave up 6 bases, with 15 bases separating them. Germline loops: CDR1 SGHNT, CDR2 YYREEE (reference sequence). The CDR3 is CASRSEQGGNEQFF. CDR3 DNA sequence: TGTGCCAGCAGATCTGAACAGGGCGGCAATGAGCAGTTCTTC.

The rearrangement uses TRBV5-6 and TRBJ1-3; the D gene is possibly TRBD1 (6 bases). V shed 1 base and J shed 0 bases, with 14 bases lying between them. The CDR3 is made up of 17 amino acids. Germline CDR1 and CDR2: SGHDT and YYEEEE. The CDR3 DNA reads TGTGCCAGCAGCTTGTTAACAGGGCTCGGCTCTGGAAACACCATATATTTT. Translated: CASSLLTGLGSGNTIYF.